This TCR beta chain was identified during a study of T cells after yellow fever vaccination. For the study at large: Any fraction with a low cell number was prepared using SMART-Seq v4 Ultra Low Input.

Germline V lookup: CDR1 GTSNPN, CDR2 SVGIG (reference sequence). Trimming removed 3 bases from V and 6 bases from J; junction bases left unmatched: 7. This CDR3 is 13 amino acids long. This clonotype has only a few counts. The antigen remains undetermined. General study findings and limits: Clonotypes shared by both compartments, CD4 and CD8, made up a small share. Reappearance after the booster was seen for most primary-vaccination clones, at roughly 96% CD4 and 80% to 90% CD8.

TCRdb re-derived calls from the 5' RACE reads in MiXCR, one entry per CDR3 protein. The sample contains 450,000 to 650,000 distinct CDR3 sequences, 20% to 25% of which appear only once. The chain joins TRBV30 to TRBJ2-7; 8 bases are a match to TRBD1. This receptor was obtained from a man between 18 and 29 years old who received the YFV17D yellow fever vaccine. The sample in question was PBMCs, obtained around 3 weeks after the first yellow fever vaccination. The CDR3 DNA is TGTGCCTGGAGGGACAGGGACGGGATCGAGCAGTACTTC. Protein: CAWRDRDGIEQYF.